This T cell receptor (beta chain) was recovered during a study of response to subunit inactivated influenza vaccine. Study results and caveats: Authors suggested that a seasonal influenza vaccination recruits few new T cells each time.

After removal of 4 bases from V and 4 bases from J, the junction contained 13 bases not matched to a gene. This CDR3 spans 16 amino acids. Germline V lookup: CDR1 SGDLS, CDR2 YYNGEE. One entry per CDR3 protein results from TCRdb running MiXCR on the RT-PCR reads. The sample has roughly 160,000 distinct CDR3 sequences, roughly 10% seen once. There are many counts of this clonotype. Its cognate antigen is unknown. The chain employs TRBV9 and TRBJ2-7; 8 positions agree with TRBD2. The source is a man in his fifties who received an inactivated influenza vaccine. The sequenced sample was non-naive T cells sorted from PBMCs, obtained roughly 47 days after vaccination. CDR3: CASSSGGGTSIYEQYF. CDR3 sequence (DNA): TGTGCCAGCAGCTCAGGAGGCGGGACTAGTATTTACGAGCAGTACTTC.